Detailed here is one T cell receptor (beta chain). Its antigen is not known. This sample is part of a study of T-cell reconstitution after alpha-beta-depleted transplantation in children. Overall study findings and caveats: TCRbeta diversity was high at day 60 in some patients (a result of surviving recipient T cells and thymic progenitors). Newly produced T cells mostly provided counts and TCRbeta diversity after one year, as hyperexpanded clones declined. Reported findings indicate that, about two months after transplant, alpha-beta T cells came from several hundred expanded clones, which were derived from non-depleted graft cells.

As it was prepared, the TCRbeta library received unique molecular identifiers. A single record per CDR3 protein comes from TCRdb applying MiXCR to the PCR reads. In the table there are about 240,000 distinct CDR3 sequences, roughly 26% of which are singletons. Material: PBMCs, obtained before TCRalphabeta/CD19-depleted stem cell transplant. This clonotype was obtained from a girl aged 2-10 years with Fanconi anemia, due to receive a stem cell transplant.

CDR3 protein: CASSYRESYEQYF. The CDR3 DNA reads as TGTGCCAGCAGTTACAGGGAGTCCTACGAGCAGTACTTC. The chain has TRBV6-2 or TRBV6-3 and TRBJ2-7; tentative D call: TRBD2 (5 bases). V lost 2 bases, J lost 1 base, and 6 bases lay in between. This CDR3 contains 13 residues. CDR1 is MNHEY, CDR2 SVGEGT, per germline.